This TCR beta chain was identified during a study of blood T cell repertoires in COVID-19 (dated by TCRdb to 2019 to 2021). For context, the study as a whole: Samples from collaborators originated in the United States, Italy and Spain and spanned both the acute and convalescent phases of COVID-19. The repertoires were made available in a free public database intended to serve as a resource for research on the immune response to SARS-CoV-2. The samples were drawn from two sources: the first 160 participants of the ongoing ImmuneRACE study, and 950 to 1,500 subjects contributed by 6 global collaborators. Nearly every sample came with metadata listing a de-identified subject ID, COVID-19 status, age in years and sex. Subjects who had been exposed to COVID-19, were actively infected with it, or had recovered from it provided the deeply sampled blood TCRbeta repertoires that made up the dataset. Where HLA class I and class II types were available, the types were taken from metadata supplied by the sample provider, not from assay-based typing. The prospective study material was composed of cDNA or gDNA derived from T cells, B-cell-depleted T cells, or PBMCs. Study-level results and caveats: The quantity of clinical and demographic metadata differed by source and by participant and was supplied without curation.

On this clone: Its antigen is still unknown. Base qualities are not recorded, but no much larger clone differs from it by a single base.

The immunoSEQ Assay, a bias-controlled multiplex PCR, was used to amplify TCRbeta CDR3 regions from genomic DNA. In the paper's pipeline: The number of nucleated cells in each sample was estimated by amplification of reference gene primers within the assay. To quantify the absolute abundance of each unique TCRbeta CDR3 rearrangement, sequence reads were collapsed and filtered. Productive Simpson clonality was computed per sample as the square root of Simpson's diversity index over productive rearrangements. Sourced from immuneACCESS, this table was stored by TCRdb with only in-frame sequences that have V and J called. A share of the clones is absent; for the studies checked, an unresolved V gene accounts for under half, and the remainder has no known explanation. D and trimming come from the DNA, and the V and J calls and clone size come from that table. For this sample there are approximately 220,000 clones; 83% appear just once. 4.8% of the sample belongs to the ten largest clones.

Participants in the prospective study were aged roughly 18 to 100 years, lived in 20 to 30 United States geographic areas, and enrolled through a virtual design. In the prospective study, participants were assigned to cohorts based on the clinical history participants reported in a screening survey and a study questionnaire. A participant counted as exposed if, within 2 weeks of entering the study, that participant had been in contact with someone who had a PCR-confirmed or clinician-diagnosed COVID-19 case. In the prospective study, whole blood, serum and a nasopharyngeal or oropharyngeal swab were collected from each participant by mobile phlebotomists. Additional blood draws and questionnaires over an approximately two-month period could optionally be provided by prospective study participants. Before DNA extraction, blood samples from the prospective study were shipped at room temperature or frozen.

This clonotype was sampled from a woman between 50 and 59 years old who had been exposed to COVID-19. The sequenced sample consisted of PBMCs or T cells enriched from blood (not recorded which).

The CDR3 protein: CASSFLGQEKLFF. The DNA is TGTGCCAGCAGTTTTTTGGGACAGGAAAAACTGTTTTTT. Recombination joined TRBV12-3 or TRBV12-4 with TRBJ1-4, with 7 bases aligning to TRBD1. Spanning cysteine to phenylalanine, the CDR3 consists of 13 amino acids. The kept DNA is CDR3 alone, 39 bases in frame from the first base. From V the trimming removes 3 bases and from J it removes 8 bases, while the gene matches leave 3 bases of the junction unaccounted for.